This T cell receptor beta chain was sequenced during a study of cytomegalovirus exposure and HLA in healthy donors. Study at large: The 120 or so validation repertoires and the approximately 670 first-cohort repertoires shared a platform, a later analysis reported.

CDR1 and CDR2 (germline): KGHSH, LQKENI. V dropped 3 bases and J dropped 7; count of bases not matched to a gene: 8. The CDR3 sequence is 15 residues long. Produced via immunoSEQ multiplex PCR; TCRdb's table is partial and in-frame only. The repertoire holds about 60,000 clones, with around 96% as singletons. The chain couples TRBV18 to TRBJ2-1; TRBD2 aligns across 8 bases. The TCR was taken from a woman between 18 and 29 years old in good health and CMV-seronegative. Sequences were obtained from PBMCs. The CDR3 nucleotides are TGTGCCAGCTCACCTAGCGGGGCCCACTGGAATGAGCAGTTCTTC. Translation: CASSPSGAHWNEQFF.